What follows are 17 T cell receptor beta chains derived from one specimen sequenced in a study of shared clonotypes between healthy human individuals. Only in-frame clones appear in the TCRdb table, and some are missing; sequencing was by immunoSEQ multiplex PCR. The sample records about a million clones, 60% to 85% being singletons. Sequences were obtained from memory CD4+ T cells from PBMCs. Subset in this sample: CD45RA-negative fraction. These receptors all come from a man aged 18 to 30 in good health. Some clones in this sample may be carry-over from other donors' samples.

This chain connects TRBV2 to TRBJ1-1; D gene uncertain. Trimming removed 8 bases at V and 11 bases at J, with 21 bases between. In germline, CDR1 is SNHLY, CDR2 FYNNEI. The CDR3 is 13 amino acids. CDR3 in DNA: TGTGCCAGCTTCCCCCGGTTGGCGGTAAGGGCTTTCTTT. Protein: CASFPRLAVRAFF. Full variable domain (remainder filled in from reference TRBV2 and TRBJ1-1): EPEVTQTPSHQVTQMGQEVILRCVPISNHLYFYWYRQILGQKVEFLVSFYNNEISEKSEIFDDQFSVERPDGSNFTLKIRSTKLEDSAMYFCASFPRLAVRAFFGQGTRLTVV.

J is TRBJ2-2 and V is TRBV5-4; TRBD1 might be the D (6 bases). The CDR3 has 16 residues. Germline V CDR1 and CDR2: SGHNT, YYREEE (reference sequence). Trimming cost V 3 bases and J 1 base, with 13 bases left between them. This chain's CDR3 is CASSYDLRGNTGELFF. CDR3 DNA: TGTGCCAGCAGCTACGATCTCAGGGGGAACACCGGGGAGCTGTTTTTT.

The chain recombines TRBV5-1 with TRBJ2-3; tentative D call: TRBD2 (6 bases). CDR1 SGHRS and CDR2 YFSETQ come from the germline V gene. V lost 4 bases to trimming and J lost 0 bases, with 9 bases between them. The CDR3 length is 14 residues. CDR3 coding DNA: TGCGCCAGCAGCGTCGGGACTAGCACAGATACGCAGTATTTT. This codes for CASSVGTSTDTQYF.

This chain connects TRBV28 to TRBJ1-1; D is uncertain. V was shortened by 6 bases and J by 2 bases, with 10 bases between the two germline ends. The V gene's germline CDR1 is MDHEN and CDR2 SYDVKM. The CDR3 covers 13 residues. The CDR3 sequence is CASRGRHNTEAFF. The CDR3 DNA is TGTGCCAGCAGGGGCCGCCACAACACTGAAGCTTTCTTT.

The DNA of the CDR3 is TGTGCCAGCAGCTTAGTCGGCCTGAATCAGCCCCAGCATTTT. Protein: CASSLVGLNQPQHF. The rearrangement links TRBV7-8 to TRBJ1-5; D not resolved. V lost 1 base to trimming and J lost 4 bases, with 8 bases between them. CDR3 length equals 14 residues. Germline V CDR1 and CDR2: SGHVS, FQNEAQ.

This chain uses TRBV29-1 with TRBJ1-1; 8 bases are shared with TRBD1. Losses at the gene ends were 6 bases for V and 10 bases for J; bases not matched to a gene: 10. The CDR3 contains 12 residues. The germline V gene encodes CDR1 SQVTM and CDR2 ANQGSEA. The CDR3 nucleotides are TGCAGCGTGGACAGGGCTGGGGTAGGAGCTTTCTTT. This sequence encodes CSVDRAGVGAFF.

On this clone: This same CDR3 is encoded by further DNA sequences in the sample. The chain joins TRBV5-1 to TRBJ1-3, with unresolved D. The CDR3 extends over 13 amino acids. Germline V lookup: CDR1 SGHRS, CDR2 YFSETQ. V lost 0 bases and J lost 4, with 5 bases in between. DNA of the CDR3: TGCGCCAGCAGCTTGGGGACCGGAAACACCATATATTTT. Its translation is CASSLGTGNTIYF.

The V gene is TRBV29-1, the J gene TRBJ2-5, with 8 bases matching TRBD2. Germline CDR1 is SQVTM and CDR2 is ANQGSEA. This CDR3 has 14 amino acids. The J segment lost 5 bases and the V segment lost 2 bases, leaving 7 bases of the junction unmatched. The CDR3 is CSVEQGLAGETQYF. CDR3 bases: TGCAGCGTTGAACAAGGACTAGCCGGGGAGACCCAGTACTTC. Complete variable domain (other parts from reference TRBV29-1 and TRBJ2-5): SAVISQKPSRDICQRGTSLTIQCQVDSQVTMMFWYRQQPGQSLTLIATANQGSEATYESGFVIDKFPISRPNLTFSTLTVSNMSPEDSSIYLCSVEQGLAGETQYFGPGTRLLVL.

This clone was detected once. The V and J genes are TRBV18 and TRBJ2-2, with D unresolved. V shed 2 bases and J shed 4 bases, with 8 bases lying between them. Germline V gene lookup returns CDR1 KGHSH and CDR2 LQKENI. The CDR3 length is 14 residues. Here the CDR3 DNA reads TGTGCCAGCTCACCAGACATACTCACCGGGGAGCTGTTTTTT. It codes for CASSPDILTGELFF.

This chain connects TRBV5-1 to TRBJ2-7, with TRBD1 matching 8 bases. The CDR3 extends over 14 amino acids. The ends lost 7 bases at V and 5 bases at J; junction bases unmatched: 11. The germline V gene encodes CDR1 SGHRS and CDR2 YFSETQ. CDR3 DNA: TGCGCCAGCTTGGATACAGGGGGAAGTGACGAGCAGTACTTC. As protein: CASLDTGGSDEQYF.

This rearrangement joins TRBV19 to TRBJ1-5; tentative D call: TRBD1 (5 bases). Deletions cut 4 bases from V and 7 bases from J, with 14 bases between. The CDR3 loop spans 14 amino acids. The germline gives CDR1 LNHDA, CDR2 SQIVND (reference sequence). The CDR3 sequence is CASSTPGGRQPQHF. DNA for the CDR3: TGTGCCAGTAGTACGCCGGGGGGTCGGCAGCCCCAGCATTTT.

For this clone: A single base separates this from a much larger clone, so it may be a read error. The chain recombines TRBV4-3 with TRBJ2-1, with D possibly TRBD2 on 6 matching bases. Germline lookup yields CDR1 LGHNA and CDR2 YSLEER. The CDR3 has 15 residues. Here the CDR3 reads CASSQVRGNYNEQLF. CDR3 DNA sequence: TGCGCCAGCAGCCAAGTACGGGGGAACTACAATGAGCAGCTCTTC.

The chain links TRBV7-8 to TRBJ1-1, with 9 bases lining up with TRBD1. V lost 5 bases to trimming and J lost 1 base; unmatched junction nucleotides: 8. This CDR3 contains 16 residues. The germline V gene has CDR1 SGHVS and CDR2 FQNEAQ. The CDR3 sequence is CASSLNRGRTNTEAFF. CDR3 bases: TGTGCCAGCAGCCTCAACAGGGGGCGGACGAACACTGAAGCTTTCTTT.

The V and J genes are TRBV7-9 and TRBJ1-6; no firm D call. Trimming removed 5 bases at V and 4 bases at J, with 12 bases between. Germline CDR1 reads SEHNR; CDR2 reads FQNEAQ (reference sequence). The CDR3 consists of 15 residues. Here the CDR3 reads CASSLWAAYNSPLHF. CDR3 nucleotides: TGTGCCAGCAGCCTTTGGGCAGCTTATAATTCACCCCTCCACTTT.

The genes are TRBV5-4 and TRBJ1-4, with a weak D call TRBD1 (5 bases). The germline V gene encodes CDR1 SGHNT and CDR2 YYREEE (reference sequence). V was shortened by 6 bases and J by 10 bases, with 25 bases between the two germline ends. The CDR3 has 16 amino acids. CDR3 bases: TGTGCCAGCACCCGAGAGGAAGCAGGGCGATTCGGAAAACTGTTTTTT. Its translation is CASTREEAGRFGKLFF.

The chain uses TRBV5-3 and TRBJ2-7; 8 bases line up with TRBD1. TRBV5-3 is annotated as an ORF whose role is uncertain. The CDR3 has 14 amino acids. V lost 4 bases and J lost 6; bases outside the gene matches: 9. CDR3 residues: CARSPGTGFGEQYF. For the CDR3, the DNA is TGTGCCAGAAGCCCCGGGACAGGTTTCGGCGAGCAGTACTTC.

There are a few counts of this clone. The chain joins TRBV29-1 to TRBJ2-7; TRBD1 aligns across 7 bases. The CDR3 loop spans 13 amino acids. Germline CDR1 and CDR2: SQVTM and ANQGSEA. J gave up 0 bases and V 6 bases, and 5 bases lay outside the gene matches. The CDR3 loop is CSVRQGSSYEQYF. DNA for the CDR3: TGCAGCGTCCGACAGGGTAGCTCCTACGAGCAGTACTTC.